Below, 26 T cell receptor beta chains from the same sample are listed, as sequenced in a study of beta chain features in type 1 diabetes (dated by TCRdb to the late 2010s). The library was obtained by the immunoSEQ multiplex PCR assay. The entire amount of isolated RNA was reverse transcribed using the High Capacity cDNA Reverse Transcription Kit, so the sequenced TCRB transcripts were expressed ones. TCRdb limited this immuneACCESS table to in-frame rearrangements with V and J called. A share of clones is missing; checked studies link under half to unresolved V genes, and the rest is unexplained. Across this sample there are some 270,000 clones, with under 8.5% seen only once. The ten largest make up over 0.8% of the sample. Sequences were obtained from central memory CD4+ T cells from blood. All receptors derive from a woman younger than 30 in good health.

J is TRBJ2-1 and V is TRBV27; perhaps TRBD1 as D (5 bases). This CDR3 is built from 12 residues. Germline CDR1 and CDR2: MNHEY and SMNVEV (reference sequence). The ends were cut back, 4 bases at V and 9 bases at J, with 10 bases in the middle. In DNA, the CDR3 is TGTGCCAGCAGTTGGCTTCAGGGTGAGCAGTTCTTC. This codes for CASSWLQGEQFF.

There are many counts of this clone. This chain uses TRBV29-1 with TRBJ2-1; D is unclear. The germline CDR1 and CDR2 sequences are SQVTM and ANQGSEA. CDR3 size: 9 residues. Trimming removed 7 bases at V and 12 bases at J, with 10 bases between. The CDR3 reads CSEKQRQFF. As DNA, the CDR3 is TGCAGCGAAAAACAAAGGCAGTTCTTC.

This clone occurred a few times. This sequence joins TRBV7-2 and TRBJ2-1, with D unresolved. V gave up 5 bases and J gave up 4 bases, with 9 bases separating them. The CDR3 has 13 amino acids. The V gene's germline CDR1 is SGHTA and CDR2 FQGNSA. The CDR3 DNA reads TGTGCCAGCAGCACCCCCCTATACAATGAGCAGTTCTTC. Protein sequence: CASSTPLYNEQFF.

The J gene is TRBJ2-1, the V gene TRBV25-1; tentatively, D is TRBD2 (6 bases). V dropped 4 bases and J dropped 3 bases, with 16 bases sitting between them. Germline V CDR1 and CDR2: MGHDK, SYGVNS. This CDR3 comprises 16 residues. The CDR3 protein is CASSARDWGSYNEQFF. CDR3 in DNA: TGTGCCAGCAGTGCCCGGGACTGGGGGAGCTACAATGAGCAGTTCTTC.

The CDR3 DNA reads as TGTGCCTGGAGTAAAGGGGGCCGCCAGCCCCAGCATTTT. Translation: CAWSKGGRQPQHF. The V call is TRBV30, the J call TRBJ1-5, with 7 bases identical to TRBD1. Per germline, CDR1 GTSNPN and CDR2 SVGIG (reference sequence). This CDR3 has 13 amino acids. V dropped 2 bases and J dropped 7; count of bases not matched to a gene: 5.

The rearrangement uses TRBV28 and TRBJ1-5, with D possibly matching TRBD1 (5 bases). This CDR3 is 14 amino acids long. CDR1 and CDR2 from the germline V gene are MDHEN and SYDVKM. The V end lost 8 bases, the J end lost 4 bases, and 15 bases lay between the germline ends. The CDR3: CASAHLRVNQPQHF. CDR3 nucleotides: TGTGCCAGCGCACATCTCAGGGTAAATCAGCCCCAGCATTTT. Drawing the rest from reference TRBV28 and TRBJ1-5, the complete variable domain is DVKVTQSSRYLVKRTGEKVFLECVQDMDHENMFWYRQDPGLGLRLIYFSYDVKMKEKGDIPEGYSVSREKKERFSLILESASTNQTSMYLCASAHLRVNQPQHFGDGTRLSIL.

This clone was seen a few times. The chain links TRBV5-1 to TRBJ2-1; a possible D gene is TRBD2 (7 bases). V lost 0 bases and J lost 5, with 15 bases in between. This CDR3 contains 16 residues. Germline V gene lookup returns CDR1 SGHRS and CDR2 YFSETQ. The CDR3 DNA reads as TGCGCCAGCAGCTTGGCCGGGGGGCGAACTAACAATGAGCAGTTCTTC. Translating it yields CASSLAGGRTNNEQFF.

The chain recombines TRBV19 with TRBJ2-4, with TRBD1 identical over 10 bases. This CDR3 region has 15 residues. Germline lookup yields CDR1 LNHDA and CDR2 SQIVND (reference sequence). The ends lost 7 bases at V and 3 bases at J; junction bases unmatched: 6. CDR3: CASTRTGGDKNIQYF. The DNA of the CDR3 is TGTGCCAGTACGAGGACAGGGGGTGACAAAAACATTCAGTACTTC.

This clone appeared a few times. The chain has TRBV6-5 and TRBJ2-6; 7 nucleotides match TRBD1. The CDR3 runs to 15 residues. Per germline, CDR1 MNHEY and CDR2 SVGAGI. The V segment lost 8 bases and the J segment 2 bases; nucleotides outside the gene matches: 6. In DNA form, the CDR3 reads TGTGCCAGCGGTCAGGGGGTCACTGGGGCCAACGTCCTGACTTTC. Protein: CASGQGVTGANVLTF.

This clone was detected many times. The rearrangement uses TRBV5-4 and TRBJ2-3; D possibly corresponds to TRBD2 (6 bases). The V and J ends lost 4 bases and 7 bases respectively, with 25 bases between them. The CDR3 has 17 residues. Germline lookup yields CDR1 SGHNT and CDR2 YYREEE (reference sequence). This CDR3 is CASSLGGGAGPRYTQYF. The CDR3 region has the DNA TGTGCCAGCAGCCTCGGAGGAGGGGCAGGGCCCAGGTATACGCAGTATTTT.

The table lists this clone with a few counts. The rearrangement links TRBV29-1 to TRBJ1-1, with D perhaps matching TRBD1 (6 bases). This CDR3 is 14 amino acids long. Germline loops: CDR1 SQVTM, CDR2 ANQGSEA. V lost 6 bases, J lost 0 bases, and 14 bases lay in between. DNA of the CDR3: TGCAGCGTCCTAGAGGACAGAGTGAACACTGAAGCTTTCTTT. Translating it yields CSVLEDRVNTEAFF.

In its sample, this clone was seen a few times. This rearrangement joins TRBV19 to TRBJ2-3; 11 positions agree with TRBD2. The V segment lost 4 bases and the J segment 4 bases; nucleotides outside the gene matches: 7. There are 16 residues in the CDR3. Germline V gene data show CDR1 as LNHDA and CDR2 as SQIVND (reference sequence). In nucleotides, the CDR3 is TGTGCCAGTAGTACTGGAACTAGCGGGGGCCCAGATACGCAGTATTTT. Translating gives CASSTGTSGGPDTQYF.

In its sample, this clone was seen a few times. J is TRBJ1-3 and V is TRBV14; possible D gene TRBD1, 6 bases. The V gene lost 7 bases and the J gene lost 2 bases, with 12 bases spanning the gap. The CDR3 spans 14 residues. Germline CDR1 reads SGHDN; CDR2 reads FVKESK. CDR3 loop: CASNYGTPGNTIYF. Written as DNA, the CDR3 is TGTGCCAGCAACTACGGGACACCTGGAAACACCATATATTTT.

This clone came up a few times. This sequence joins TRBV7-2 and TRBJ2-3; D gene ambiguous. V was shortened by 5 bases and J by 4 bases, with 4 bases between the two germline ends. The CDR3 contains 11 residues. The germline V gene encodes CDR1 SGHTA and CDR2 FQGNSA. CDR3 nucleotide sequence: TGTGCCAGCAGCCCTCCAGATACGCAGTATTTT. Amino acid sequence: CASSPPDTQYF.

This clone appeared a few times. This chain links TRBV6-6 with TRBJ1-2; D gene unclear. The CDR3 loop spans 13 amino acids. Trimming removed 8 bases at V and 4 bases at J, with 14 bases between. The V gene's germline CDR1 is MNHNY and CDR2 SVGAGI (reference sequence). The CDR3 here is CASRGDGAYGYTF. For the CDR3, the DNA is TGTGCCAGCCGAGGAGACGGCGCCTATGGCTACACCTTC.

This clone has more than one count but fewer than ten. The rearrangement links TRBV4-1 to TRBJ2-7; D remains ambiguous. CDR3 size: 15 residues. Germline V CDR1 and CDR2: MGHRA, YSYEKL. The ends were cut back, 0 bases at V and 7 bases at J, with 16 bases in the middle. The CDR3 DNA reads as TGCGCCAGCAGCCAAGATAGGATGGCAAGGTATGAGCAGTACTTC. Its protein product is CASSQDRMARYEQYF.

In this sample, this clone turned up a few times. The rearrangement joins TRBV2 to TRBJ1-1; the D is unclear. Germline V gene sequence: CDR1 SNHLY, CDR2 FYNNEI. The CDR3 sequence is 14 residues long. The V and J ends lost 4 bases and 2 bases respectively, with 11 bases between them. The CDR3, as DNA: TGTGCCAGCAGTGCGGACGGAATCAACACTGAAGCTTTCTTT. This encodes CASSADGINTEAFF.

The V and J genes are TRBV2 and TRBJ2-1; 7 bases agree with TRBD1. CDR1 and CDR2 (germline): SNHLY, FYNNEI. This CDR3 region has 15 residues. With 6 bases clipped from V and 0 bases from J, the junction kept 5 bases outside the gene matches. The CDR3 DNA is TGTGCCAGCAGGCCCCGGGACAGCTCCTACAATGAGCAGTTCTTC. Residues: CASRPRDSSYNEQFF.

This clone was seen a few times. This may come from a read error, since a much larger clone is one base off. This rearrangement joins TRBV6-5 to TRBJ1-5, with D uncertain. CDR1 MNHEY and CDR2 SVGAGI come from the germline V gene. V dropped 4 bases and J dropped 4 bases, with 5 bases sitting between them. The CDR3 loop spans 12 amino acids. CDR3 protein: CASSSGNQPQHF. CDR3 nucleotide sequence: TGTGCCAGCAGTTCCGGGAATCAGCCCCAGCATTTT.

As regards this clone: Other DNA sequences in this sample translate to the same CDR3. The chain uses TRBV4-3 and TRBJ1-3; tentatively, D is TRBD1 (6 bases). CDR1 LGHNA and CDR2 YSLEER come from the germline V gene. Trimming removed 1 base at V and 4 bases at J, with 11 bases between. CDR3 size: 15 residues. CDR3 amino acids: CASSQGGGPGNTIYF. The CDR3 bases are TGCGCCAGCAGCCAAGGAGGGGGGCCAGGAAACACCATATATTTT.

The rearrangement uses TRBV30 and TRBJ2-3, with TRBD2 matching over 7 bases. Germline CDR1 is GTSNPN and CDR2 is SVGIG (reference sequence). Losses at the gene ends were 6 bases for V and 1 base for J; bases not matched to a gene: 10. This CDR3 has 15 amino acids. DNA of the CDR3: TGTGCCTGTTTGCTGAGCGGGATGGGCACAGATACGCAGTATTTT. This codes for CACLLSGMGTDTQYF.

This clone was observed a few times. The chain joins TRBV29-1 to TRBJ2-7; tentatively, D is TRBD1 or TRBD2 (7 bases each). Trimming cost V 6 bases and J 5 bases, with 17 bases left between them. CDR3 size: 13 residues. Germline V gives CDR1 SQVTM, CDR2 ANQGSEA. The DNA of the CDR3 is TGCAGCGTAGAGACAGGGAGGGTGGACGAGCAGTACTTC. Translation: CSVETGRVDEQYF.

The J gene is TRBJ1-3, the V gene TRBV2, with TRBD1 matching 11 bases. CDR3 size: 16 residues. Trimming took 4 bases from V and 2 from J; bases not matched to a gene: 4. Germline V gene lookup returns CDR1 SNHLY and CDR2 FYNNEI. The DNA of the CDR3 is TGTGCCAGCAGTGGTGGACAGGGGGCCGCTGGAAACACCATATATTTT. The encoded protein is CASSGGQGAAGNTIYF.

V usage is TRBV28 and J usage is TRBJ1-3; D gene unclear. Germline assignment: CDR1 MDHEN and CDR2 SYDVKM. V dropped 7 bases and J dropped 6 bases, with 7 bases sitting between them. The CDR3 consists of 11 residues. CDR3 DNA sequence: TGTGCCAGCATCAGTTTAAACACCATATATTTT. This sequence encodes CASISLNTIYF.

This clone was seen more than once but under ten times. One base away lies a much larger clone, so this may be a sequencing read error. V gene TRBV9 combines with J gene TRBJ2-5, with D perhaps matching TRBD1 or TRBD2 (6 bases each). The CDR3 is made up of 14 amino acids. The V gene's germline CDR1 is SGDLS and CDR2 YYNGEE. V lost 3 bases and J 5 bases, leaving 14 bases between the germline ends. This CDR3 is CASSGQGRPETQYF. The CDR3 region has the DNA TGTGCCAGCAGCGGTCAGGGGAGGCCGGAGACCCAGTACTTC.

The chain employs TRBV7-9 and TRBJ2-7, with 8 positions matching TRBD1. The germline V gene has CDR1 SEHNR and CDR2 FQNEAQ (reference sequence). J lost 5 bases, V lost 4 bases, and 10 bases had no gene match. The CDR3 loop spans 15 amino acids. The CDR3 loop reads CASSSPDRVYDEQYF. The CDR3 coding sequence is TGTGCCAGCAGCTCCCCGGACAGGGTGTACGACGAGCAGTACTTC.